Each of the 13 T cell receptor beta chains below was sequenced from the same sample in a study of T cell clonality in common variable immunodeficiency. Generated by immunoSEQ multiplex PCR, the TCRdb table keeps only in-frame clones and is missing some. The sample presents some 60,000 clones, none singletons. The sample taken for sequencing was peripheral blood mononuclear cells. The receptors derive from a person between 18 and 75 years old in good health.

This clone has more than one count but fewer than ten. A junction end diverges from the germline sequence, so it may reflect a read error. The read ends 3 residues shy of where the CDR3 ends; the end is completed using the germline J gene. V is TRBV7-2 and J is TRBJ2-5; 7 bases align to TRBD1. Germline loops: CDR1 SGHTA, CDR2 FQGNSA. CDR3 size: 14 residues. CDR3 sequence: CVSSDPTGLETQYF. The part of the CDR3 DNA that was read is TGTGTCAGCAGCGACCCGACAGGGTTGGAGACC.

This clone has a count of ten or more. The CDR3 is cut off 3 residues early in the read; its end comes from the germline J gene. The chain links TRBV27 to TRBJ1-2; D is possibly TRBD1 (6 bases). The CDR3 covers 15 residues. The ends were cut back, 0 bases at V and 7 bases at J, with 15 bases in the middle. Per the germline V gene, CDR1 is MNHEY and CDR2 is SMNVEV (reference sequence). The CDR3 reads CASSLSIQGNLGYTF. CDR3 DNA, as far as it was read: TGTGCCAGCAGTTTATCGATACAGGGAAATCTTGGC.

Note on this clone: The read is 3 residues too short to cover the CDR3 end, so that end is filled in from the germline J gene. V and J are TRBV6-2 or TRBV6-3 and TRBJ2-1; 7 bases line up with TRBD2. In germline, CDR1 is MNHEY, CDR2 SVGEGT. CDR3 size: 11 residues. Trimming removed 6 bases from V and 9 bases from J; junction bases left unmatched: 2. CDR3 region: CASSIAGEQFF. The CDR3 DNA, read in part, is TGTGCCAGCAGCATAGCGGGTGAG.

This clone came up many times. The read terminates 3 residues before the CDR3 end, so the remaining end is supplied by the germline J gene. The chain is built from TRBV10-3 and TRBJ2-3; tentatively, D is TRBD1 (6 bases). V shed 7 bases and J shed 3 bases, with 14 bases lying between them. The CDR3 totals 14 residues. Germline CDR1 and CDR2: ENHRY and SYGVKD. Incomplete CDR3 DNA: TGTGCCATCACAGGGGCGGGTGGTACAGATACG. Protein: CAITGAGGTDT. The full CDR3 sequence reads CAITGAGGTDTQYF.

This clone has a count of ten or more. The read stops 3 residues short of the end of the CDR3; the missing end is completed from the germline J gene. The V and J genes are TRBV28 and TRBJ1-4; 11 bases map to TRBD1. Trimming took 5 bases from V and 1 from J; bases not matched to a gene: 3. The CDR3 has 16 amino acids. The germline CDR1 and CDR2 sequences are MDHEN and SYDVKM. Partial CDR3 DNA: TGTGCCAGCAGTGTGGGACAGGGGGTAACTAATGAAAAA. This sequence encodes CASSVGQGVTNEK. The whole CDR3 protein is CASSVGQGVTNEKLFF.

There are many counts of this clone. The CDR3 end falls 3 residues outside the read, so it is completed with the germline J gene. The chain combines TRBV19 with TRBJ1-1, with D possibly matching TRBD1 (5 bases). The germline gives CDR1 LNHDA, CDR2 SQIVND (reference sequence). The V end lost 6 bases, the J end lost 2 bases, and 10 bases lay between the germline ends. The CDR3 extends over 13 amino acids. CDR3 bases read: TGTGCCAGTAGGCAGGGCCTTAACACTGAA. This encodes CASRQGLNTE. The entire CDR3 is CASRQGLNTEAFF.

This clone was recorded many times. The read terminates 3 residues ahead of where the CDR3 ends, so the germline J gene completes it. The V call is TRBV19, the J call TRBJ1-1; 7 nucleotides agree with TRBD1. The V segment lost 10 bases and the J segment 0 bases; nucleotides outside the gene matches: 8. The CDR3 totals 14 residues. In germline, CDR1 is LNHDA, CDR2 SQIVND (reference sequence). The covered CDR3 bases are TGTGCCAACCAGAGGGGGCCCATGAACACTGAA. Amino acid sequence: CANQRGPMNTE. The whole CDR3 reads CANQRGPMNTEAFF.

This clone was picked up many times. The sequence runs out 3 residues before the end of the CDR3; the remainder is reconstructed from the germline J gene. V and J are TRBV4-1 and TRBJ2-5; TRBD1 might be the D (5 bases). Germline V CDR1 and CDR2: MGHRA, YSYEKL. The CDR3 spans 12 residues. Trimming pared 8 bases from V and 7 bases from J, leaving 14 bases between. The CDR3 bases that were read are TGCGCCAGCGGATGGGGCTTAGGGACC. This gives the protein CASGWGLGT. The entire CDR3 is CASGWGLGTQYF.

Ten or more counts support this clone. Coverage ceases 3 residues before the CDR3 finishes, and the germline J gene fills in the end. The chain joins TRBV20-1 to TRBJ2-1; 7 bases agree with TRBD1. From germline, CDR1 is DFQATT and CDR2 SNEGSKA (reference sequence). The CDR3 is 15 residues long. V shed 0 bases, J shed 7 bases, and the junction held 9 bases outside the gene matches. The CDR3 reads CSARDPKGAANEQFF. Partial CDR3 DNA: TGCAGTGCTAGAGATCCAAAGGGGGCGGCGAATGAG.

This clone has a handful of counts. With the read ending 3 residues before the CDR3 end, the germline J gene is used to fill in that end. The chain links TRBV5-1 to TRBJ2-2; TRBD1 agrees at 10 bases. V shed 4 bases and J 2 bases; nucleotides not matched to a gene: 5. The CDR3 runs to 16 residues. Per germline, CDR1 SGHRS and CDR2 YFSETQ. CDR3 protein: CASSPRTGGNTGELFF. Partial CDR3 DNA: TGCGCCAGCAGCCCCCGGACAGGGGGAAACACCGGGGAG. The full variable domain, with the rest looked up from reference TRBV5-1 and TRBJ2-2, is KAGVTQTPRYLIKTRGQQVTLSCSPISGHRSVSWYQQTPGQGLQFLFEYFSETQRNKGNFPGRFSGRQFSNSRSEMNVSTLELGDSALYLCASSPRTGGNTGELFFGEGSRLTVL.

For this clone: With the read ending 3 residues before the CDR3 end, the germline J gene is used to fill in that end. The chain links TRBV20-1 to TRBJ2-5, with D maybe TRBD2 (5 bases). V shed 5 bases and J shed 3 bases, with 16 bases lying between them. Per germline, CDR1 DFQATT and CDR2 SNEGSKA (reference sequence). The CDR3 is 14 amino acids. CDR3 sequence reads: CSASQLLVEETQYF. The part of the CDR3 DNA that was read is TGCAGTGCTTCTCAACTACTAGTGGAAGAGACC.

This clone showed up many times. The read ends 3 residues early relative to the CDR3; the germline J gene fills the gap. This chain connects TRBV2 to TRBJ2-1; 10 bases align to TRBD1. The length of the CDR3 is 14 residues. V shed 9 bases, J shed 5 bases, and the junction held 7 bases outside the gene matches. Looked up from germline, CDR1 is SNHLY and CDR2 is FYNNEI. Incomplete CDR3 DNA: TGTGCCAGTCAGGGGGGACAGGGGCACAATGAG. Its protein is CASQGGQGHNE. From start to end, the CDR3 is CASQGGQGHNEQFF.

This clone was observed many times. The read gets to within 3 residues of the CDR3 end, and the germline J gene fills in the rest. The gene calls are TRBV28 and TRBJ2-1; 9 bases agree with TRBD1. The CDR3 has 16 amino acids. CDR1 MDHEN and CDR2 SYDVKM come from the germline V gene. V lost 4 bases and J lost 0; bases outside the gene matches: 4. This chain's CDR3 is CASSSDRGGSYNEQFF. CDR3 bases read: TGTGCCAGCAGTTCGGACAGGGGAGGCTCCTACAATGAG.